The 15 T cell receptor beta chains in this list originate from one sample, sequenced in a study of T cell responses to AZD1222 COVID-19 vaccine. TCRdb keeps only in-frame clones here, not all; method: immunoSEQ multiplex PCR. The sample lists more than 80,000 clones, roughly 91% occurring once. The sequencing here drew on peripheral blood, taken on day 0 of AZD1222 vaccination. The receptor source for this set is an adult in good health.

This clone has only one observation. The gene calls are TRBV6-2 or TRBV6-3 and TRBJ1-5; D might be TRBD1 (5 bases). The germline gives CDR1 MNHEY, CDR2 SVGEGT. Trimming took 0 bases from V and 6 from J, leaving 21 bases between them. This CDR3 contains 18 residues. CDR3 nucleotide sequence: TGTGCCAGCAGTTACTCGAGCCGGGGGAATCACGCGGGTCAGCCCCAGCATTTT. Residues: CASSYSSRGNHAGQPQHF.

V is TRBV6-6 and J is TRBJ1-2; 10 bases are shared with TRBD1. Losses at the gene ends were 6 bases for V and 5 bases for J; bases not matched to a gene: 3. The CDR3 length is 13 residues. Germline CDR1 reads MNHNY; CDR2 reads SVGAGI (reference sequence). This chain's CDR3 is CASRRQGAYGYTF. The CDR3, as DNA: TGTGCCAGCAGACGACAGGGGGCATATGGCTACACCTTC.

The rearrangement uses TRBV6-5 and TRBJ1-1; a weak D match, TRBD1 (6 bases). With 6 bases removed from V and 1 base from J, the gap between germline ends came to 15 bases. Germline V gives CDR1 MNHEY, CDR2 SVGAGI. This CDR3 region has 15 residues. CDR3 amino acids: CASSSPTGQNTEAFF. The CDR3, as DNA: TGTGCCAGCAGCTCTCCGACAGGCCAGAACACTGAAGCTTTCTTT.

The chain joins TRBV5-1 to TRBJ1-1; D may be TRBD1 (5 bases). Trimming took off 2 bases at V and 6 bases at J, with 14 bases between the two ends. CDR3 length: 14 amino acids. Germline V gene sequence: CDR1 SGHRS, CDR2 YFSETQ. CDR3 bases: TGCGCCAGCAGCTTTAAGGGAGGGGATTCTGAAGCTTTCTTT. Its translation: CASSFKGGDSEAFF.

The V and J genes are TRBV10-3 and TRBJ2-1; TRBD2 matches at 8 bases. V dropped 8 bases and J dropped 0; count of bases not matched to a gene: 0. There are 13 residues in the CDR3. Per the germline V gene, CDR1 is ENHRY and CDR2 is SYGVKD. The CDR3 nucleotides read TGTGCCATCGGACTAGCCTCCTACAATGAGCAGTTCTTC. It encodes CAIGLASYNEQFF.

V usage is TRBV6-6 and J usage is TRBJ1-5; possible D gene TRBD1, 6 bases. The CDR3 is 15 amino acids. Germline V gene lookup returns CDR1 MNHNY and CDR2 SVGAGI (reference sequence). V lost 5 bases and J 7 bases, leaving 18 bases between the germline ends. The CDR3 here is CASSTSMGAGQPQHF. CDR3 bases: TGTGCCAGCAGTACCTCCATGGGGGCAGGACAGCCCCAGCATTTT.

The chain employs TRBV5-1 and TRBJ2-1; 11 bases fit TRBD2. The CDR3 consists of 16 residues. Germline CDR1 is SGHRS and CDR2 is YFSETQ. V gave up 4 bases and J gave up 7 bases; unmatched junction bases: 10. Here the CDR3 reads CASSLTTSGGGNEQFF. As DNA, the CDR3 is TGCGCCAGCAGCCTAACAACTAGCGGGGGTGGAAATGAGCAGTTCTTC.

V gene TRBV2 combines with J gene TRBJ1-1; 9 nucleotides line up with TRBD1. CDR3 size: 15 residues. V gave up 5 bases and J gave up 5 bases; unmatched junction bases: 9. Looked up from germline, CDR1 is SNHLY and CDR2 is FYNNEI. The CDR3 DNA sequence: TGTGCCAGCAGTCGTAGCGGGACAGGGAATACTGAAGCTTTCTTT. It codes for CASSRSGTGNTEAFF.

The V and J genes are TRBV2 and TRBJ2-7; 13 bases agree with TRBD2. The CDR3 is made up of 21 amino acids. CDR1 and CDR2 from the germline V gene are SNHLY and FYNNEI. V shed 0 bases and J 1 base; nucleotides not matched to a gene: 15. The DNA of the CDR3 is TGTGCCAGCAGTGAAGCTTTCGAACTAGCGGGGGGGCCTCGTCTTTCCTACGAGCAGTACTTC. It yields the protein CASSEAFELAGGPRLSYEQYF.

CDR3 bases: TGTGCCAGTCGAACAGGGACTAACTATGGCTACACCTTC. This encodes CASRTGTNYGYTF. The rearrangement uses TRBV19 and TRBJ1-2; a weak D match, TRBD1 (6 bases). The germline V gene encodes CDR1 LNHDA and CDR2 SQIVND (reference sequence). The V end lost 8 bases, the J end lost 0 bases, and 10 bases lay between the germline ends. This CDR3 region has 13 residues.

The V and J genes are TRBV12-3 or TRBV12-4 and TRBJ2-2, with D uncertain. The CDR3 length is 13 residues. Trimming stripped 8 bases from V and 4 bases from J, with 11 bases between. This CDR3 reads CASGLRRTGELFF. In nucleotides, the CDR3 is TGTGCCAGCGGGTTACGACGCACCGGGGAGCTGTTTTTT.

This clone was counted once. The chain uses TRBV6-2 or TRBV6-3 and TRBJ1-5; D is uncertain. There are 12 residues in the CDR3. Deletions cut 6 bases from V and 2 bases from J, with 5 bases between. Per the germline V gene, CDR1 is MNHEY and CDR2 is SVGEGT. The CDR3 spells CASSTGNQPQHF. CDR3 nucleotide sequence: TGTGCCAGCAGCACGGGCAATCAGCCCCAGCATTTT.

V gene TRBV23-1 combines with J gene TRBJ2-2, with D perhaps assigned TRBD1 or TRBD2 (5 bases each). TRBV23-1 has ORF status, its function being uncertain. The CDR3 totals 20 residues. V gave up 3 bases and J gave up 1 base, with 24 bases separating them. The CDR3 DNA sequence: TGCGCCAGCAGTCACCCCGGGGCTTACGGGGCGACGAAGAACACCGGGGAGCTGTTTTTT. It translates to CASSHPGAYGATKNTGELFF.

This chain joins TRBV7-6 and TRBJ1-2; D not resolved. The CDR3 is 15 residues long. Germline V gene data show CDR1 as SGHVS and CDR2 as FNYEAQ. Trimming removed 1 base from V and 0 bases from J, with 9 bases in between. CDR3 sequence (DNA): TGTGCCAGCAGCTTAGGGGGTCCAGCTAACTATGGCTACACCTTC. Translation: CASSLGGPANYGYTF.

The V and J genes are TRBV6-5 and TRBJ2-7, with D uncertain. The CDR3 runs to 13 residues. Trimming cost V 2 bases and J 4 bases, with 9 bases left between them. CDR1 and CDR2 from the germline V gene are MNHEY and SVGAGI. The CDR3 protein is CASSYRVGYEQYF. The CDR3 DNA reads TGTGCCAGCAGTTACCGGGTTGGGTACGAGCAGTACTTC.